This TCR beta chain emerged from a study of long-term antiretroviral therapy in people with HIV. Notes on the study in general: Once patients were on ART, diversity went higher but still fell short of transplant donor controls. No data were available on ART adherence, viral resistance or therapy changes.

This clone was counted between two and nine times. Antigen specificity is unknown. The CDR3 is made up of 16 amino acids. The ends were cut back, 6 bases at V and 2 bases at J, with 17 bases in the middle. Looked up from germline, CDR1 is SEHNR and CDR2 is FQNEAQ (reference sequence). Assay version v3.0 of immunoSEQ was used, and it was run at survey level. The data were produced by immunoSEQ multiplex PCR, yet TCRdb's version contains in-frame clones alone and is incomplete. This table holds fewer than 35,000 clones, approximately 86% found once. The sample was unsorted PBMCs, taken 3 years after starting antiretroviral therapy. The rearrangement links TRBV7-9 to TRBJ1-5; a possible D gene is TRBD1 (5 bases). The TCR originated in a man aged 40-49 years with HIV. CDR3 in amino acids: CASRTRVLGGNQPQHF. CDR3 coding DNA: TGTGCCAGCAGAACCAGGGTATTGGGGGGCAATCAGCCCCAGCATTTT.